This record looks at one T cell receptor beta chain sequence and its context. This entry is derived from a study of blood T cell repertoires in COVID-19. On the study more broadly: Some COVID-19 samples were acute and others convalescent; all came from the United States, Italy and Spain. The cDNA or gDNA used as material had been derived from T cells, B-cell-depleted T cells, or PBMCs.

This table comes from immunoSEQ multiplex PCR, and its TCRdb copy is limited to in-frame clones, with some not included. The sample carries more than 200,000 clones, around nine tenths recorded once. Sequencing was performed on peripheral blood. The clonotype comes from a woman aged 60-75 years with acute or convalescent COVID-19.

CDR3 sequence: CASSPLTLGGPNQPQHF. CDR3 DNA sequence: TGCGCCAGCAGCCCCTTGACCCTCGGGGGGCCGAATCAGCCCCAGCATTTT. J is TRBJ1-5 and V is TRBV4-1; D perhaps matches TRBD1 (6 bases). The germline CDR1 and CDR2 sequences are MGHRA and YSYEKL. This CDR3 contains 17 residues. V was shortened by 4 bases and J by 4 bases, with 20 bases between the two germline ends.